These 28 T cell receptor beta chains share one sample of origin, sequenced in a study of blood T cells in healthy people across ages. A J-beta primer mix and a sample-barcoded 5' primer were used in a second PCR of roughly 6 to 11 cycles. TCRdb re-called the 5' RACE reads with MiXCR, one entry per CDR3 protein. This table holds some 700,000 distinct CDR3 sequences, about a fifth found once. Sequencing used blood. These receptors came from a man between 65 and 79 years old in good health.

The chain carries TRBV7-2 and TRBJ2-2; D may correspond to TRBD1 or TRBD2 (5 bases each). Germline values: CDR1 SGHTA, CDR2 FQGNSA. The germline V and J ends were trimmed by 6 bases and 7 bases, with 18 bases remaining between them. The CDR3 has 15 residues. The chain's CDR3 is CASRTKTGAVGELFF. The CDR3 DNA is TGTGCCAGCAGAACGAAAACCGGGGCTGTCGGGGAGCTGTTTTTT. Full variable domain (remainder filled in from reference TRBV7-2 and TRBJ2-2): GAGVSQSPSNKVTEKGKDVELRCDPISGHTALYWYRQSLGQGLEFLIYFQGNSAPDKSGLPSDRFSAERTGGSVSTLTIQRTQQEDSAVYLCASRTKTGAVGELFFGEGSRLTVL.

This clonotype was recorded a few times. The rearrangement links TRBV7-2 to TRBJ1-3, with D tentatively TRBD1 (6 bases). This CDR3 is 15 amino acids long. Trimming removed 5 bases from V and 2 bases from J, with 13 bases in between. Germline loops: CDR1 SGHTA, CDR2 FQGNSA. CDR3 loop: CASSAVRGTGNTIYF. As DNA, the CDR3 is TGTGCCAGCAGCGCCGTCAGGGGAACTGGAAACACCATATATTTT.

J is TRBJ1-2 and V is TRBV10-3; D may be TRBD1 (6 bases). The V end was cut by 7 bases, the J end by 4 bases, with 13 bases between. The CDR3 totals 13 residues. The germline V gene has CDR1 ENHRY and CDR2 SYGVKD. CDR3 DNA: TGTGCCATCAAACAGGGTGGTCTCTATGGCTACACCTTC. This encodes CAIKQGGLYGYTF.

The chain is built from TRBV20-1 and TRBJ2-2, with TRBD2 as a possible D gene (5 bases). CDR3 length: 15 amino acids. V was trimmed by 0 bases and J by 1 base, leaving 9 bases between them. Looked up from germline, CDR1 is DFQATT and CDR2 is SNEGSKA (reference sequence). CDR3 residues: CSARDQRRNTGELFF. The CDR3 DNA follows: TGCAGTGCTAGAGACCAGCGGAGGAACACCGGGGAGCTGTTTTTT.

This clonotype has only a few counts. The V and J genes are TRBV29-1 and TRBJ2-7; D not resolved. CDR3 size: 14 residues. V lost 6 bases and J lost 1, with 16 bases in between. The germline V gene encodes CDR1 SQVTM and CDR2 ANQGSEA. The CDR3 DNA reads as TGCAGCGTGTTAGGCGGCAGGTCATCCTACGAGCAGTACTTC. Its translation: CSVLGGRSSYEQYF.

The genes are TRBV15 and TRBJ2-7; 10 nucleotides align to TRBD2. With the DNA end fitting TRBJ2-1 better, the J assignment may be wrong. The CDR3 sequence is 16 residues long. Germline V gene lookup returns CDR1 LNHNV and CDR2 YYDKDF (reference sequence). The CDR3 coding sequence is TGTGCCACCAGCAGAGCTACTAGCGGGATGAACAATGAGCAGTTCTTC. It encodes CATSRATSGMNNEQFF.

The chain employs TRBV7-9 and TRBJ1-2; 7 bases line up with TRBD1. The germline gives CDR1 SEHNR, CDR2 FQNEAQ (reference sequence). The J segment lost 4 bases and the V segment lost 5 bases, leaving 7 bases of the junction unmatched. The CDR3 totals 14 residues. DNA for the CDR3: TGTGCCAGCAGCACCCTACAGGGGTTCTATGGCTACACCTTC. Residues: CASSTLQGFYGYTF.

This clonotype has a handful of counts. This chain connects TRBV7-9 to TRBJ2-5; 11 bases align to TRBD2. The CDR3 spans 16 residues. Germline V lookup: CDR1 SEHNR, CDR2 FQNEAQ (reference sequence). J lost 2 bases, V lost 4 bases, and 6 bases had no gene match. The CDR3 sequence is CASSYGGLAAQETQYF. CDR3 nucleotides: TGTGCCAGCAGCTACGGGGGACTAGCGGCTCAAGAGACCCAGTACTTC.

This clonotype was recorded a few times. The V call is TRBV6-1, the J call TRBJ2-2; 9 bases fit TRBD1. The junction had 8 bases not matched to a gene; V was cut back by 6 bases and J by 6 bases. CDR1 and CDR2 (germline): MNHNS, SASEGT. This CDR3 contains 15 residues. CDR3 sequence reads: CASRPGTGLPGELFF. The CDR3 bases are TGTGCCAGCAGACCCGGGACAGGGCTCCCCGGGGAGCTGTTTTTT.

This clonotype was counted ten times or more. Here the CDR3 DNA reads TGTGCCAGCAGCCCCGACTCCTTAAACACCGGGGAGCTGTTTTTT. It specifies CASSPDSLNTGELFF. The rearrangement uses TRBV7-2 and TRBJ2-2; D is undetermined. V was clipped by 5 bases and J by 2 bases, with 12 bases between them. The V gene's germline CDR1 is SGHTA and CDR2 FQGNSA. The CDR3 sequence is 15 residues long.

CDR3 bases: TGTGCCAGCAGTCCGGCCAGTTTCTCTGGAAACACCATATATTTT. As protein: CASSPASFSGNTIYF. This rearrangement joins TRBV7-2 to TRBJ1-3; D uncertain. The CDR3 has 15 residues. From germline, CDR1 is SGHTA and CDR2 FQGNSA. The germline V and J ends were trimmed by 6 bases and 0 bases, with 12 bases remaining between them.

The table lists this clonotype with a few counts. V usage is TRBV14 and J usage is TRBJ1-1; D gene unclear. Germline-derived CDR1 and CDR2 are SGHDN and FVKESK. The CDR3 is 13 amino acids. The ends were cut back, 4 bases at V and 3 bases at J, with 9 bases in the middle. In nucleotides, the CDR3 is TGTGCCAGCAGCCGTAGTCGGGACACTGAAGCTTTCTTT. Protein: CASSRSRDTEAFF.

CDR3 in amino acids: CASSPVPGSEAFF. CDR3 bases: TGTGCCAGCTCCCCAGTCCCGGGTTCCGAAGCTTTCTTT. The J gene is TRBJ1-1, the V gene TRBV18; D is undetermined. V shed 6 bases and J shed 8 bases, with 16 bases lying between them. The CDR3 is made up of 13 amino acids. The germline V gene has CDR1 KGHSH and CDR2 LQKENI.

Many counts were recorded for this clonotype. The V call is TRBV20-1, the J call TRBJ2-7; TRBD1 aligns across 7 bases. J gave up 4 bases and V 3 bases, and 3 bases lay outside the gene matches. CDR3 length: 12 amino acids. Per the germline V gene, CDR1 is DFQATT and CDR2 is SNEGSKA (reference sequence). In nucleotides, the CDR3 is TGCAGTGCTAGTGGACAGGCTTACGAGCAGTACTTC. Protein: CSASGQAYEQYF.

The table lists this clonotype with a few counts. The chain carries TRBV2 and TRBJ1-1, with TRBD1 matching 7 bases. CDR3 length: 16 residues. CDR1 is SNHLY and CDR2 is FYNNEI in the germline V gene. Trimming at V came to 4 bases and at J to 1 base, leaving 9 bases not matched to a gene. The CDR3 loop is CASSAPARTGNTEAFF. The CDR3 DNA follows: TGTGCCAGCAGTGCCCCTGCTCGGACAGGGAACACTGAAGCTTTCTTT.

The rearrangement uses TRBV7-3 and TRBJ2-1; possibly TRBD2 for D (7 bases). Germline V gene lookup returns CDR1 SGHTA and CDR2 FQGTGA. Trimming pared 1 base from V and 9 bases from J, leaving 16 bases between. The CDR3 length is 15 residues. Here the CDR3 DNA reads TGTGCCAGCAGCTTAAGGGGGGGCGCCTTCATTGAGCAGTTCTTC. Translation gives CASSLRGGAFIEQFF.

V is TRBV11-2 and J is TRBJ2-3; D is unclear. V dropped 0 bases and J dropped 0 bases, with 10 bases sitting between them. Germline lookup yields CDR1 SGHAT and CDR2 FQNNGV. This CDR3 spans 16 amino acids. The CDR3 reads CASSLDGQTSTDTQYF. CDR3 DNA sequence: TGTGCCAGCAGCTTAGATGGTCAGACCAGCACAGATACGCAGTATTTT.

This clonotype was detected a few times. The genes are TRBV3-1 and TRBJ1-4; possibly TRBD1 for D (5 bases). Germline loops: CDR1 LGHDT, CDR2 YNNKEL (reference sequence). The V gene lost 3 bases and the J gene lost 2 bases, with 10 bases spanning the gap. This CDR3 is built from 15 residues. The CDR3 coding sequence is TGTGCCAGCAGCCATTCCGGGGCGACTAATGAAAAACTGTTTTTT. Protein: CASSHSGATNEKLFF.

The chain employs TRBV7-2 and TRBJ1-5, with D maybe TRBD1 (5 bases). The CDR3 extends over 15 amino acids. The germline CDR1 and CDR2 sequences are SGHTA and FQGNSA. V was trimmed by 4 bases and J by 4 bases, leaving 14 bases between them. This CDR3 reads CASSSSRGKNQPQHF. CDR3 DNA: TGTGCCAGCAGCTCCTCGAGGGGAAAAAATCAGCCCCAGCATTTT.

The sample holds a few counts of this clonotype. The chain recombines TRBV7-8 with TRBJ1-5; 7 bases match TRBD1. The CDR3 covers 16 residues. V shed 5 bases, J shed 1 base, and the junction held 8 bases outside the gene matches. Germline CDR1 reads SGHVS; CDR2 reads FQNEAQ. The CDR3 sequence: CASSPRQGASNQPQHF. The DNA for the CDR3 is TGTGCCAGCAGCCCGAGACAGGGTGCGAGCAATCAGCCCCAGCATTTT.

The genes are TRBV7-9 and TRBJ2-4; 8 positions agree with TRBD1. The germline V gene encodes CDR1 SEHNR and CDR2 FQNEAQ (reference sequence). The CDR3 spans 17 residues. V trimming: 5 bases; J trimming: 1 base; junction bases outside the gene matches: 10. CDR3 sequence reads: CASSTTPRQGAKNIQYF. CDR3 in DNA: TGTGCCAGCAGCACTACGCCCCGACAGGGGGCCAAAAACATTCAGTACTTC.

CDR3 region: CASTRDSSSYNEQFF. The DNA of the CDR3 is TGTGCCAGCACTAGGGACAGTTCCTCCTACAATGAGCAGTTCTTC. V is TRBV12-3 or TRBV12-4 and J is TRBJ2-1, with 7 nucleotides matching TRBD1. CDR3 length: 15 residues. J lost 0 bases, V lost 7 bases, and 6 bases had no gene match.

The chain uses TRBV6-2 or TRBV6-3 and TRBJ2-7, with TRBD2 matching over 10 bases. This CDR3 region has 15 residues. Germline values: CDR1 MNHEY, CDR2 SVGEGT. Trimming cost V 2 bases and J 6 bases; bases outside gene matches: 7. The DNA of the CDR3 is TGTGCCAGCAGTTACGTGCCTAGCGGGAGATCCGAGCAGTACGTC. Residues: CASSYVPSGRSEQYV.

The chain combines TRBV10-1 with TRBJ2-7; D not certain. CDR1 WNHNN and CDR2 SYGVQD come from the germline V gene (reference sequence). This CDR3 has 15 amino acids. V dropped 0 bases and J dropped 0 bases, with 9 bases sitting between them. CDR3 protein: CASSESGKSSYEQYF. DNA for the CDR3: TGCGCCAGCAGTGAGTCGGGAAAAAGCTCCTACGAGCAGTACTTC.

The J gene is TRBJ2-2, the V gene TRBV11-2; 7 bases match TRBD1. The CDR3 has 14 amino acids. The ends lost 5 bases at V and 8 bases at J; junction bases unmatched: 8. The germline V gene has CDR1 SGHAT and CDR2 FQNNGV. DNA of the CDR3: TGTGCCAGCAGCCTCGACAGGGTTGAGGGGGAGCTGTTTTTT. As protein: CASSLDRVEGELFF.

This clonotype was seen a single time. The chain has TRBV9 and TRBJ1-1; D unclear. Per the germline V gene, CDR1 is SGDLS and CDR2 is YYNGEE. The CDR3 totals 14 residues. The V end lost 1 base, the J end lost 0 bases, and 7 bases lay between the germline ends. This CDR3 reads CASSVSIVNTEAFF. The CDR3 nucleotides read TGTGCCAGCAGCGTAAGTATTGTGAACACTGAAGCTTTCTTT.

This clonotype was counted a few times. V usage is TRBV12-3 or TRBV12-4 and J usage is TRBJ1-6; unclear D gene. V lost 5 bases and J lost 10, with 9 bases in between. This CDR3 comprises 12 residues. The CDR3 region is CASSPMKSPLHF. The DNA for the CDR3 is TGTGCCAGCAGTCCTATGAAATCACCCCTCCACTTT.

This clonotype was counted only a few times. The chain uses TRBV15 and TRBJ2-4; possibly TRBD2 for D (5 bases). V was pared by 1 base and J by 1 base, with 11 bases between. Per the germline V gene, CDR1 is LNHNV and CDR2 is YYDKDF (reference sequence). CDR3 length: 16 residues. The CDR3 DNA reads TGTGCCACCAGCAGAGGTGGGAGTCGGGCCAAAAACATTCAGTACTTC. Translation gives CATSRGGSRAKNIQYF.